A selection of T cell receptor beta chains follows, all from one sample in a study of T cell responses to AZD1222 COVID-19 vaccine. The table came from immunoSEQ multiplex PCR; TCRdb's copy has only in-frame clones and leaves some out. The sample yields 90,000 or so clones, about nine tenths seen once. Sequenced material: peripheral blood, taken on day 0 of AZD1222 vaccination. Receptors were obtained from an adult in good health. Each CDR3 is given with its conserved first and last residue. The D gene is left open where the match is weak. For some rows the clone size is stated as once, few or many, or as a class when expanded; others skip it.

D,J,V,size,CDR3,DNA
TRBD2,TRBJ2-1,TRBV6-2/TRBV6-3,once,CASSSGTSGVNEQFF,TGTGCCAGCAGTTCCGGGACTAGCGGGGTCAATGAGCAGTTCTTC
TRBD2,TRBJ2-3,TRBV5-1,-,CASSLGLAGGRADTQYF,TGCGCCAGCAGCTTGGGACTAGCGGGAGGGCGCGCAGATACGCAGTATTTT
TRBD2,TRBJ2-7,TRBV7-8,-,CASSFVGGSYEQYF,TGTGCCAGCAGCTTCGTGGGAGGGTCCTACGAGCAGTACTTC
-,TRBJ1-5,TRBV4-1,-,CASSQEGRNSNQPQHF,TGCGCCAGCAGCCAAGAAGGGCGGAATAGCAATCAGCCCCAGCATTTT
TRBD1,TRBJ1-2,TRBV6-5,-,CASSSRGQDYGYTF,TGTGCCAGCAGCTCCCGAGGACAGGACTATGGCTACACCTTC
-,TRBJ1-2,TRBV29-1,-,CSVEAILNGYTF,TGCAGCGTTGAAGCCATCCTCAACGGCTACACCTTC
-,TRBJ2-7,TRBV2,-,CASTWTESYEQYF,TGTGCCAGCACCTGGACAGAGAGCTACGAGCAGTACTTC
-,TRBJ2-5,TRBV5-4,-,CASSLGSGAYQETQYF,TGTGCCAGCAGCTTGGGGTCGGGAGCGTACCAAGAGACCCAGTACTTC
-,TRBJ2-3,TRBV12-5,-,CASGLDTSDTQYF,TGTGCTAGTGGTTTGGATACTTCAGATACGCAGTATTTT
-,TRBJ2-1,TRBV6-4,-,CASSERQGSYNEQFF,TGTGCCAGCAGTGAGAGGCAGGGATCCTACAATGAGCAGTTCTTC
TRBD1,TRBJ1-1,TRBV12-3/TRBV12-4,-,CASSGGQVLPGFF,TGTGCCAGCAGCGGAGGACAGGTACTCCCCGGTTTCTTT
-,TRBJ2-2,TRBV27,-,CASSGNTGELFF,TGTGCCAGCAGCGGGAACACCGGGGAGCTGTTTTTT
TRBD1,TRBJ1-2,TRBV7-9,-,CASSTRTGDYGYTF,TGTGCCAGCAGCACCCGGACAGGGGACTATGGCTACACCTTC
TRBD1,TRBJ2-2,TRBV28,-,CASRRTGLDTGELFF,TGTGCCAGCAGGCGGACAGGGCTGGACACCGGGGAGCTGTTTTTT
-,TRBJ2-7,TRBV13,-,CASSLYGGSSYEQYF,TGTGCCAGCAGCTTATATGGGGGGAGCTCCTACGAGCAGTACTTC
-,TRBJ2-4,TRBV29-1,-,CSVEGGEGNKNIQYF,TGCAGCGTTGAAGGGGGCGAGGGGAACAAAAACATTCAGTACTTC
-,TRBJ2-1,TRBV7-2,-,CASSYDRSLSNEQFF,TGTGCCAGCAGTTACGACAGGTCCCTCTCCAATGAGCAGTTCTTC
-,TRBJ2-2,TRBV12-3/TRBV12-4,-,CASKSGTTGELFF,TGTGCCAGCAAAAGCGGAACAACCGGGGAGCTGTTTTTT
-,TRBJ1-2,TRBV28,-,CASSLRAAHYGYTF,TGTGCCAGCAGTTTACGGGCGGCTCACTATGGCTACACCTTC
-,TRBJ1-1,TRBV19,few,CASTDFGDVNTEAFF,TGTGCCAGTACGGATTTCGGGGACGTGAACACTGAAGCTTTCTTT
-,TRBJ1-1,TRBV4-3,-,CASSQDSHPNTEAFF,TGCGCCAGCAGCCAAGATTCTCACCCGAACACTGAAGCTTTCTTT
-,TRBJ2-1,TRBV7-3,-,CASSLSLGNEQFF,TGTGCCAGCAGCTTAAGTCTGGGGAATGAGCAGTTCTTC
TRBD1,TRBJ2-7,TRBV5-8,-,CASSLRSGGPYEQYF,TGTGCCAGCAGCTTGAGGTCAGGGGGCCCCTACGAGCAGTACTTC
-,TRBJ2-3,TRBV5-8,-,CASSLKGTDTQYF,TGTGCCAGCAGCTTGAAGGGCACAGATACGCAGTATTTT
TRBD2,TRBJ2-7,TRBV9,-,CASSVESGNLPREQYF,TGTGCCAGCAGCGTAGAGAGCGGGAATCTACCTCGCGAGCAGTACTTC
TRBD2,TRBJ2-7,TRBV2,-,CASSVLGLDAYEQYF,TGTGCCAGCAGTGTGTTGGGACTAGACGCCTACGAGCAGTACTTC
-,TRBJ1-1,TRBV14,few,CASSAGMRNTEAFF,TGTGCCAGCAGCGCCGGCATGAGGAACACTGAAGCTTTCTTT
-,TRBJ1-6,TRBV3-1/TRBV3-2,-,CASSQEVRDNSPLHF,TGTGCCAGCAGCCAAGAAGTCAGGGATAATTCACCCCTCCACTTT
-,TRBJ1-5,TRBV12-3/TRBV12-4,-,CASSLVHQPQHF,TGTGCCAGCAGTTTGGTCCATCAGCCCCAGCATTTT
-,TRBJ1-1,TRBV6-5,-,CASRQAVVGTEAFF,TGTGCCAGCAGGCAAGCAGTAGTGGGGACTGAAGCTTTCTTT
-,TRBJ1-1,TRBV5-6,once,CASSLWSGPTEAFF,TGTGCCAGCAGCTTATGGTCTGGGCCCACTGAAGCTTTCTTT
TRBD1,TRBJ2-7,TRBV10-3,-,CAISDRHTGTGVYEQYF,TGTGCCATCAGTGATAGACACACCGGGACAGGGGTCTACGAGCAGTACTTC
TRBD2,TRBJ2-3,TRBV3-1/TRBV3-2,once,CASSQALRTSGDTDTQYF,TGTGCCAGCAGCCAAGCGCTGCGGACTAGCGGAGACACAGATACGCAGTATTTT
TRBD2,TRBJ2-1,TRBV3-1/TRBV3-2,-,CASSQEGTSRQFF,TGTGCCAGCAGCCAAGAAGGGACTAGCAGGCAGTTCTTC
-,TRBJ1-5,TRBV6-7,-,CANWAAGNQPQHF,TGTGCCAATTGGGCGGCCGGCAATCAGCCCCAGCATTTT
TRBD1,TRBJ2-3,TRBV2,-,CASRRPGQATDTQYF,TGTGCCAGCCGAAGACCGGGACAGGCCACAGATACGCAGTATTTT
TRBD1,TRBJ1-4,TRBV24-1,once,CATSSRDRRNEKLFF,TGTGCCACCAGCTCCCGGGACAGGCGTAATGAAAAACTGTTTTTT
TRBD2,TRBJ2-1,TRBV3-1/TRBV3-2,-,CASSQGLENEQFF,TGTGCCAGCAGCCAGGGACTAGAGAATGAGCAGTTCTTC
TRBD1,TRBJ1-5,TRBV5-6,-,CASSLTGVWNQPQHF,TGTGCCAGCAGCTTGACAGGGGTTTGGAATCAGCCCCAGCATTTT
-,TRBJ2-1,TRBV13,-,CASSLWAGDDEQFF,TGTGCCAGCAGCTTATGGGCAGGGGATGATGAGCAGTTCTTC
-,TRBJ1-1,TRBV7-9,-,CASSLFGRDTEAFF,TGTGCCAGCAGCTTATTTGGACGCGACACTGAAGCTTTCTTT
-,TRBJ1-1,TRBV29-1,once,CSVQQLNTEAFF,TGCAGCGTTCAACAGCTCAACACTGAAGCTTTCTTT
TRBD1,TRBJ2-3,TRBV5-6,-,CASSSKTGGTDTQYF,TGTGCCAGCAGCTCAAAGACAGGGGGCACAGATACGCAGTATTTT
-,TRBJ1-2,TRBV30,-,CAWNHGAYGYTF,TGTGCCTGGAATCATGGGGCTTATGGCTACACCTTC
-,TRBJ1-6,TRBV9,few,CASSPGSSYNSPLHF,TGTGCCAGCAGCCCCGGGAGCTCCTATAATTCACCCCTCCACTTT
-,TRBJ2-1,TRBV4-2,once,CASSTSLSSYNEQFF,TGTGCCAGCAGCACCAGCCTATCCTCCTACAATGAGCAGTTCTTC
TRBD2,TRBJ2-2,TRBV3-1/TRBV3-2,-,CASSRTSGRAEAGELFF,TGTGCCAGCAGCCGGACTAGCGGGAGGGCCGAAGCCGGGGAGCTGTTTTTT
-,TRBJ2-7,TRBV5-1,-,CASSFRMQGEGSYEQYF,TGCGCCAGCAGCTTTCGGATGCAGGGCGAAGGGTCCTACGAGCAGTACTTC